The 9 T cell receptor beta chains presented below share a single source sample, sequenced in a study of regulatory T cells in long-lasting Graves disease. Time point here: newly diagnosed GD, antithyroid drugs for less than 3 months. After RNA was extracted from PBMCs, the TCR library was made from it. Both iRepertoire HTBI primers and Arm-PCR of CDR3 regions were used to build the TCR beta libraries. One entry per CDR3 protein results from TCRdb running MiXCR on the multiplex PCR reads. The table includes fewer than 450,000 distinct CDR3 sequences, 15% detected once. The same sample was also used in a study of T cells in Graves' hyperthyroidism and ophthalmopathy.

The material sequenced was peripheral blood mononuclear cells (PBMCs), taken at new diagnosis, from a patient treated with antithyroid drugs. The receptors stem from a woman in her thirties or forties with Graves disease.

The CDR3 region has the DNA TGCAGTGCTAGCGACAGATTTCAAGAGACCCAGTACTTC. The encoded protein is CSASDRFQETQYF. The chain employs TRBV20-1 and TRBJ2-5; TRBD1 is a possible D gene (5 bases). Per germline, CDR1 DFQATT and CDR2 SNEGSKA (reference sequence). Trimming took off 3 bases at V and 2 bases at J, with 10 bases between the two ends. The CDR3 totals 13 residues.

This clonotype was found many times. The J gene is TRBJ2-7, the V gene TRBV20-1; 12 bases map to TRBD2. The V and J ends lost 2 bases and 0 bases, in that order; junction bases with no gene match: 2. CDR1 is DFQATT, CDR2 SNEGSKA, per germline (reference sequence). The CDR3 is 15 amino acids. In DNA form, the CDR3 reads TGCAGTGCTAGAAAGACTAGCGGGAGCTCCTACGAGCAGTACTTC. Translating it yields CSARKTSGSSYEQYF.

This clonotype was seen at least ten times. The chain recombines TRBV7-9 with TRBJ2-3, with 7 nucleotides matching TRBD1. This CDR3 is 15 amino acids long. Per the germline V gene, CDR1 is SEHNR and CDR2 is FQNEAQ (reference sequence). The junction had 13 bases not matched to a gene; V was cut back by 5 bases and J by 8 bases. CDR3 DNA: TGTGCCAGCAGCCCCCAAGTGTGGACAGGCCGTACGCAGTATTTT. This encodes CASSPQVWTGRTQYF.

This clonotype was seen ten or more times. This chain joins TRBV27 and TRBJ1-3; D not resolved. Per germline, CDR1 MNHEY and CDR2 SMNVEV (reference sequence). The CDR3 contains 16 residues. V dropped 8 bases and J dropped 2 bases, with 19 bases sitting between them. This CDR3 reads CASSKSQGLTGNTIYF. The CDR3 coding sequence is TGTGCCAGCTCTAAATCGCAAGGGTTAACTGGAAACACCATATATTTT.

The genes are TRBV29-1 and TRBJ2-7; 10 bases line up with TRBD1. Germline CDR1 reads SQVTM; CDR2 reads ANQGSEA. The CDR3 spans 14 residues. The V gene end was trimmed by 5 bases and the J gene end by 4 bases; junction bases not matched to a gene: 8. In nucleotides, the CDR3 is TGCAGCGTTAAACGGGACAGGGGCGATTACGAGCAGTACTTC. It is translated as CSVKRDRGDYEQYF.

This clonotype was observed many times. The rearrangement uses TRBV19 and TRBJ1-5; TRBD1 matches at 7 bases. Germline assignment: CDR1 LNHDA and CDR2 SQIVND (reference sequence). V shed 1 base and J 0 bases; nucleotides not matched to a gene: 3. The CDR3 consists of 16 residues. The CDR3 sequence is CASSIGTGYSNQPQHF. CDR3 nucleotides: TGTGCCAGTAGTATAGGGACAGGATATAGCAATCAGCCCCAGCATTTT.

This clonotype was seen a handful of times. This chain connects TRBV7-3 to TRBJ2-2, with D tentatively TRBD1 or TRBD2 (5 bases each). The CDR3 length is 17 residues. V was shortened by 5 bases and J by 0 bases, with 16 bases between the two germline ends. The germline gives CDR1 SGHTA, CDR2 FQGTGA. The CDR3 bases are TGTGCCAGCAGCGTGAGTGGGGGAAACGCGAACACCGGGGAGCTGTTTTTT. Amino acid sequence: CASSVSGGNANTGELFF.

This clonotype was detected only a few times. The chain links TRBV20-1 to TRBJ2-4, with D unresolved. Germline V CDR1 and CDR2: DFQATT, SNEGSKA (reference sequence). CDR3 length: 15 amino acids. Trimming took off 0 bases at V and 3 bases at J, with 12 bases between the two ends. As DNA, the CDR3 is TGCAGTGCTAGAGATCGAAACACCGGCAAAAACATTCAGTACTTC. It encodes CSARDRNTGKNIQYF.

The table lists this clonotype with many counts. The CDR3 DNA is TGTGCCAGCAGTCCCTATACCGGGACTAGCGTCGAGCAGTACTTC. Translated: CASSPYTGTSVEQYF. V is TRBV28 and J is TRBJ2-3; TRBD2 matches 10 bases. The J call is uncertain, as TRBJ2-7 better fits the DNA end. Germline CDR1 MDHEN, CDR2 SYDVKM. CDR3 size: 15 residues.